A single sample gave rise to the 6 T cell receptor beta chains below, sequenced in a study of neurological immune-mediated disorders. In TCRdb, the 5' RACE reads were re-called with MiXCR into one record per CDR3 protein. The sample lists roughly 32,000 distinct CDR3 sequences; 3% to 4.5% were seen once. The sequenced sample was PBMCs. The receptors come from a man aged 30 to 45 with multiple sclerosis.

This clonotype was found many times. The chain has TRBV12-3 or TRBV12-4 and TRBJ2-7, with D hard to call. V lost 7 bases and J lost 1, with 14 bases in between. This CDR3 comprises 14 residues. CDR3 nucleotide sequence: TGTGCCAGCACCGCCCCAGGTCGTTCCTACGAGCAGTACTTC. It specifies CASTAPGRSYEQYF.

This clonotype came up many times. The rearrangement links TRBV10-3 to TRBJ2-5; D is possibly TRBD1 or TRBD2 (7 bases each). Germline CDR1 is ENHRY and CDR2 is SYGVKD. This CDR3 contains 17 residues. V gave up 5 bases and J gave up 4 bases, with 23 bases separating them. The CDR3 protein is CAISQPTGAGEGETQYF. DNA for the CDR3: TGTGCCATCAGTCAACCAACAGGGGCCGGGGAGGGAGAGACCCAGTACTTC.

The table lists this clonotype with many counts. The chain joins TRBV12-3 or TRBV12-4 to TRBJ1-2; possibly TRBD1 for D (6 bases). V lost 5 bases to trimming and J lost 2 bases, with 6 bases between them. This CDR3 spans 12 amino acids. CDR3 DNA: TGTGCCAGCAGTGGACAGAACTATGGCTACACCTTC. This encodes CASSGQNYGYTF.

This clonotype was seen at least ten times. This chain joins TRBV12-3 or TRBV12-4 and TRBJ2-3; D not certain. The CDR3 consists of 13 residues. The V gene lost 6 bases and the J gene lost 0 bases, with 7 bases spanning the gap. CDR3 amino acids: CASRERSTDTQYF. The CDR3 DNA reads TGTGCCAGCAGGGAGAGGAGCACAGATACGCAGTATTTT.

This clonotype is medium-sized by share. This chain joins TRBV6-5 and TRBJ1-5, with unresolved D. CDR3 length: 14 amino acids. V was pared by 0 bases and J by 0 bases, with 3 bases between. Germline CDR1 reads MNHEY; CDR2 reads SVGAGI. Here the CDR3 DNA reads TGTGCCAGCAGTTACTCGTATAGCAATCAGCCCCAGCATTTT. Translation gives CASSYSYSNQPQHF.

Sample share makes this clonotype medium-sized. The chain recombines TRBV12-3 or TRBV12-4 with TRBJ2-3, with TRBD2 identical over 15 bases. The CDR3 runs to 19 residues. V lost 0 bases to trimming and J lost 2 bases; unmatched junction nucleotides: 6. In DNA form, the CDR3 reads TGTGCCAGCAGTTTAGCCGCCGGACTAGCGGGGGGGGACACAGATACGCAGTATTTT. Translation gives CASSLAAGLAGGDTDTQYF.